The entry below gives a single TCR beta chain sequence along with its context. The data were taken from a study of T cells after yellow fever vaccination. In making TCR cDNA, 5'RACE template switching added a universal primer site and UMIs to it. TCRdb redid the calling of the 5' RACE reads with MiXCR, one entry per CDR3 protein. The table includes under 550,000 distinct CDR3 sequences, about a fifth detected once. Per the germline V gene, CDR1 is SGHDT and CDR2 is YYEEEE. V was pared by 3 bases and J by 5 bases, with 13 bases between. This CDR3 contains 14 residues. The J gene is TRBJ2-3, the V gene TRBV5-6; TRBD1 might be the D (6 bases). The receptor comes from a man aged 18 to 29 who received the YFV17D yellow fever vaccine. The sequencing here drew on PBMCs, taken roughly 20 days after the first yellow fever vaccination. For the CDR3, the DNA is TGTGCCAGCAGCTGGGGGAACAGGGTAGATACGCAGTATTTT. This sequence encodes CASSWGNRVDTQYF.